The T cell receptor (beta chain) under discussion was sequenced for a study of regulatory T cells in long-lasting Graves disease. Building the TCR beta libraries relied on iRepertoire HTBI primers, and CDR3 regions underwent Arm-PCR. TCRdb recomputed calls from the multiplex PCR reads with MiXCR, one row per CDR3 protein. The repertoire holds about 460,000 distinct CDR3 sequences, 13% to 15% seen once, with roughly 15% in the top ten. Germline V gene data show CDR1 as LGHDT and CDR2 as YNNKEL (reference sequence). V lost 2 bases to trimming and J lost 1 base, with 7 bases between them. The CDR3 sequence is 14 residues long. Stated time point: newly diagnosed GD, antithyroid drugs for less than 3 months. There was RNA extracted from PBMCs, and the TCR library was made from it. EDTA tubes received around 9.9 milliliters of collected peripheral blood. This clonotype came up many times. Its antigen is currently unknown.

The study's findings and limits: TRBV28, TRBJ1-2 and TRBJ2-5 were segments that persistent disease favored.

This same sample was also taken into another study, of T cells in Graves' hyperthyroidism and ophthalmopathy.

The starting material was peripheral blood mononuclear cells (PBMCs), obtained at new diagnosis, from a patient treated with antithyroid drugs. The gene calls are TRBV3-1 and TRBJ2-3; tentatively, D is TRBD1 or TRBD2 (5 bases each). This clonotype was sampled from a woman in her 50s with Graves disease. Here the CDR3 DNA reads TGTGCCAGCAGCCAACGGGACGGCACAGATACGCAGTATTTT. Translated, it gives CASSQRDGTDTQYF.